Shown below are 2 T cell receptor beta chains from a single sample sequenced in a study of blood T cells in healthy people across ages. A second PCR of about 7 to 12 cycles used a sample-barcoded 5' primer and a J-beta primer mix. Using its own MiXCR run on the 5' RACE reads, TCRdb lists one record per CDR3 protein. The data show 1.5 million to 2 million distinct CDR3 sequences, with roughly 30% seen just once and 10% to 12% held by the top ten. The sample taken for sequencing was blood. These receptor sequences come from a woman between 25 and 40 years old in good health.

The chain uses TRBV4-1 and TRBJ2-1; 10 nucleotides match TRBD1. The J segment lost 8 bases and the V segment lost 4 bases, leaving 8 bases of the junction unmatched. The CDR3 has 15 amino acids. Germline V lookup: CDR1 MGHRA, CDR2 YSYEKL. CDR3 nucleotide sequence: TGCGCCAGCAGCCCGGGACAGGGGCTAGCCTATGAGCAGTTCTTC. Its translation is CASSPGQGLAYEQFF.

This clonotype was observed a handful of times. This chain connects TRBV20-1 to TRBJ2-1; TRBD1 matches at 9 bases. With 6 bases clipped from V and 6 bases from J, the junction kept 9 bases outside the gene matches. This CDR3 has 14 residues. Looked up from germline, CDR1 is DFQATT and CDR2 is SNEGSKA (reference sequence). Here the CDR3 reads CSARGDRAFNEQFF. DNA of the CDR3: TGCAGTGCAAGGGGGGACAGGGCCTTCAATGAGCAGTTCTTC.